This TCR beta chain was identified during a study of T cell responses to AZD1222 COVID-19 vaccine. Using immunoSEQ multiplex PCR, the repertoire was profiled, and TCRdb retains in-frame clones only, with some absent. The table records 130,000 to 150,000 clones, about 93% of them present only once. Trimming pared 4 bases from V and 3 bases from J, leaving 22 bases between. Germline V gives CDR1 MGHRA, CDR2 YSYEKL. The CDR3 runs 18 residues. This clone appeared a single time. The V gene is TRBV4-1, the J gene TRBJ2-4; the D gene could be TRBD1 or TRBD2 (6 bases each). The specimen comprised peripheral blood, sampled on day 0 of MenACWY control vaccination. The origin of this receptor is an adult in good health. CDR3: CASSPGASRGWDKNIQYF. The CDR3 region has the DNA TGCGCCAGCAGCCCAGGGGCTTCGCGGGGATGGGACAAAAACATTCAGTACTTC.